Following are 14 T cell receptor beta chains from one sample sequenced in a study of T-cell reconstitution after alpha-beta-depleted transplantation in children. Preparation of the TCRbeta library involved a method that used unique molecular identifiers. MiXCR was run by TCRdb on the PCR reads, yielding one entry per CDR3 protein. This sample carries about 500,000 distinct CDR3 sequences, 30% to 35% of them seen once, and the ten largest clones take 2.4%. The specimen comprised PBMCs from the stem cell graft donor, sampled from the stem cell graft. Source of these receptors: a human donor who donated a stem cell graft to a child with aplastic anemia.

The gene calls are TRBV6-1 and TRBJ1-4; D call uncertain. In germline, CDR1 is MNHNS, CDR2 SASEGT. This CDR3 comprises 15 residues. V lost 6 bases and J 0 bases, leaving 11 bases between the germline ends. This CDR3 is CASRRTETTNEKLFF. The CDR3 DNA is TGTGCCAGCAGACGAACAGAAACAACTAATGAAAAACTGTTTTTT.

The rearrangement joins TRBV20-1 to TRBJ2-7, with a possible D match to TRBD2 (5 bases). V shed 3 bases and J shed 3 bases, with 12 bases lying between them. Germline assignment: CDR1 DFQATT and CDR2 SNEGSKA (reference sequence). The CDR3 runs 13 residues. In DNA, the CDR3 is TGCAGTGCTAGGGTCAACCGGGACTACGAGCAGTACTTC. Translating it yields CSARVNRDYEQYF.

The chain uses TRBV10-3 and TRBJ2-3; TRBD1 matches 9 bases. Unmatched junction bases numbered 9, after V lost 6 bases and J lost 5 bases. The CDR3 extends over 15 amino acids. The germline V gene encodes CDR1 ENHRY and CDR2 SYGVKD. The CDR3 reads CAISRLQGAGDTQYF. CDR3 DNA sequence: TGTGCCATCAGCCGCTTACAGGGGGCGGGAGATACGCAGTATTTT.

The chain employs TRBV9 and TRBJ2-1; 7 bases fit TRBD2. The CDR3 has 15 residues. Trimming cost V 1 base and J 4 bases; bases outside gene matches: 5. Germline V gene data show CDR1 as SGDLS and CDR2 as YYNGEE. The CDR3 region is CASSVIAGEYNEQFF. The CDR3 coding sequence is TGTGCCAGCAGCGTAATAGCGGGCGAGTACAATGAGCAGTTCTTC. Using reference TRBV9 and TRBJ2-1 for the parts outside the CDR3, the full variable domain is DSGVTQTPKHLITATGQRVTLRCSPRSGDLSVYWYQQSLDQGLQFLIQYYNGEERAKGNILERFSAQQFPDLHSELNLSSLELGDSALYFCASSVIAGEYNEQFFGPGTRLTVL.

This clonotype was counted a few times. The chain couples TRBV6-1 to TRBJ1-4, with 8 bases aligning to TRBD1. J gave up 6 bases and V 6 bases, and 9 bases lay outside the gene matches. The germline CDR1 and CDR2 sequences are MNHNS and SASEGT. The CDR3 runs 15 residues. The CDR3: CASSKEIQGDEKLFF. The DNA for the CDR3 is TGTGCCAGCAGCAAGGAGATACAGGGGGATGAAAAACTGTTTTTT.

This clonotype was picked up one time. The chain combines TRBV7-8 with TRBJ1-1; D possibly corresponds to TRBD1 (5 bases). The V gene's germline CDR1 is SGHVS and CDR2 FQNEAQ. V dropped 1 base and J dropped 6 bases, with 15 bases sitting between them. The CDR3 has 15 residues. CDR3 nucleotides: TGTGCCAGCAGCTTAGAGGCCAGGGCCCTAGCTGAAGCTTTCTTT. The encoded protein is CASSLEARALAEAFF. The variable domain in full, with the rest retrieved from reference TRBV7-8 and TRBJ1-1, is GAGVSQSPRYKVAKRGQDVALRCDPISGHVSLFWYQQALGQGPEFLTYFQNEAQLDKSGLPSDRFFAERPEGSVSTLKIQRTQQEDSAVYLCASSLEARALAEAFFGQGTRLTVV.

This rearrangement joins TRBV3-1 to TRBJ2-4; D is possibly TRBD2 (7 bases). The germline V gene encodes CDR1 LGHDT and CDR2 YNNKEL (reference sequence). V dropped 0 bases and J dropped 4 bases, with 22 bases sitting between them. This CDR3 has 19 residues. CDR3: CASSQEERGGWRRKNIQYF. The CDR3 DNA follows: TGTGCCAGCAGCCAAGAAGAGAGGGGGGGGTGGCGGCGTAAAAACATTCAGTACTTC.

This clonotype has just one count. The chain is built from TRBV5-8 and TRBJ2-5, with 9 bases that match TRBD1. Germline V gene lookup returns CDR1 SGHTS and CDR2 YDEGEE. This CDR3 has 15 amino acids. J lost 0 bases, V lost 4 bases, and 4 bases had no gene match. The CDR3 DNA reads as TGTGCCAGCAGCCCGACAGGGGGGTACCAAGAGACCCAGTACTTC. Translation: CASSPTGGYQETQYF.

This clonotype was counted only a few times. The rearrangement joins TRBV6-1 to TRBJ2-1; 9 positions agree with TRBD1. The CDR3 spans 15 residues. J gave up 7 bases and V 7 bases, and 11 bases lay outside the gene matches. CDR1 and CDR2 from the germline V gene are MNHNS and SASEGT. In DNA form, the CDR3 reads TGTGCCAGCATAGATAGGGACAGGGTTGTGAATGAGCAGTTCTTC. It encodes CASIDRDRVVNEQFF.

The chain joins TRBV27 to TRBJ2-3; 11 nucleotides match TRBD2. Germline CDR1 MNHEY, CDR2 SMNVEV (reference sequence). The CDR3 length is 17 residues. Trimming cost V 5 bases and J 5 bases; bases outside gene matches: 12. The CDR3 DNA reads TGTGCCAGCAGTCTCCTCATAGCGGGAGGGGGTAGAGATACGCAGTATTTT. Its protein is CASSLLIAGGGRDTQYF.

The V and J genes are TRBV11-2 and TRBJ2-4; D is ambiguous. Germline CDR1 SGHAT, CDR2 FQNNGV. CDR3 length equals 15 residues. V lost 1 base, J lost 0 bases, and 7 bases lay in between. CDR3 protein: CASSLADLAKNIQYF. The CDR3 region has the DNA TGTGCCAGCAGCTTAGCGGATTTAGCCAAAAACATTCAGTACTTC. Full variable domain (rest looked up from reference TRBV11-2 and TRBJ2-4): EAGVAQSPRYKIIEKRQSVAFWCNPISGHATLYWYQQILGQGPKLLIQFQNNGVVDDSQLPKDRFSAERLKGVDSTLKIQPAKLEDSAVYLCASSLADLAKNIQYFGAGTRLSVL.

This clonotype was seen more than once but under ten times. V gene TRBV28 combines with J gene TRBJ2-6, with no clear D. V was trimmed by 2 bases and J by 1 base, leaving 9 bases between them. CDR1 and CDR2 (germline): MDHEN, SYDVKM. There are 16 residues in the CDR3. The CDR3 DNA sequence: TGTGCCAGCAGTTTAGGGGAACCGTCTGGGGCCAACGTCCTGACTTTC. Its protein is CASSLGEPSGANVLTF.

As to this clonotype: A junction boundary mismatches the germline segment, possibly from a read error. The chain links TRBV12-3 or TRBV12-4 to TRBJ1-1; D gene uncertain. The CDR3 is made up of 18 amino acids. CDR3 sequence reads: CACSLGFRRGDVNTEAFF. For the CDR3, the DNA is TGTGCCTGCAGTTTAGGTTTCCGGCGCGGCGATGTGAACACTGAAGCTTTCTTT.

This clonotype occurred a few times. This chain connects TRBV21-1 to TRBJ1-1; whether TRBD1, the table's D call, matches the DNA was not checked. TRBV21-1 is marked as a pseudogene. This CDR3 spans 15 amino acids. CDR3 coding DNA: TGTGCCAGCAGAGTCTTCGGGGCTTGGGGAACTGAAGCTTTCTTT. Translation: CASRVFGAWGTEAFF.